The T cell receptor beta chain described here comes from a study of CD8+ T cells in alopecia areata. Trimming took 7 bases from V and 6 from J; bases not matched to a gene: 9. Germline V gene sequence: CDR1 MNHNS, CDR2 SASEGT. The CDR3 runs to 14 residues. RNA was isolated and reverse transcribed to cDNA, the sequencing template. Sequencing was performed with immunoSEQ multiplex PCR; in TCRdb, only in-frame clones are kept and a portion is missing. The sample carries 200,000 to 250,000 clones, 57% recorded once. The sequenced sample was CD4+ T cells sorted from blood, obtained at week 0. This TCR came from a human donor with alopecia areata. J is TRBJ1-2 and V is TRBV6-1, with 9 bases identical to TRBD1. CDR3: CASKETGGKNGYTF. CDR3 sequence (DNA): TGTGCCAGCAAAGAAACAGGGGGCAAGAATGGCTACACCTTC.